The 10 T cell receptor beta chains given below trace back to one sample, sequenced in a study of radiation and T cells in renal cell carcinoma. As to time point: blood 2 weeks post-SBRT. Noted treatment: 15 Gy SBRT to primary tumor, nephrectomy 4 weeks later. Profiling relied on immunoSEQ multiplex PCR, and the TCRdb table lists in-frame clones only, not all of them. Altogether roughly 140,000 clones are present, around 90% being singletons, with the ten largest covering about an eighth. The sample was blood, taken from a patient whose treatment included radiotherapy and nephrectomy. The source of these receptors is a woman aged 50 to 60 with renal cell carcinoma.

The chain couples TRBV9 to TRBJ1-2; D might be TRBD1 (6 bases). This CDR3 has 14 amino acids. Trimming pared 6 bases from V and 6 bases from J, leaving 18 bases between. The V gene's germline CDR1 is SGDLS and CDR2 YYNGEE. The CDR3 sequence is CASTTLGGSDGYTF. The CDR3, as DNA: TGTGCCAGCACGACCTTGGGGGGCTCGGATGGCTACACCTTC.

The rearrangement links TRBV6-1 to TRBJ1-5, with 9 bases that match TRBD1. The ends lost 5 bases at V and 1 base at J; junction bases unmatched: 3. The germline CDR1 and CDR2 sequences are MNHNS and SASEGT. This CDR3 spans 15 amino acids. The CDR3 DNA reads TGTGCCAGCAGTTGGGACAGGGCGAGCAATCAGCCCCAGCATTTT. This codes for CASSWDRASNQPQHF.

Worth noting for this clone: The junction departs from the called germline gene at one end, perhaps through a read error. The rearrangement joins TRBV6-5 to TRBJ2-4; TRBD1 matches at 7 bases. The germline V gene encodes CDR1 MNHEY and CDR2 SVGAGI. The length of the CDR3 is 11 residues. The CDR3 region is CASRGTASLQF. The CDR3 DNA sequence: TGTGCCAGCAGGGGGACAGCGTCCCTTCAGTTC.

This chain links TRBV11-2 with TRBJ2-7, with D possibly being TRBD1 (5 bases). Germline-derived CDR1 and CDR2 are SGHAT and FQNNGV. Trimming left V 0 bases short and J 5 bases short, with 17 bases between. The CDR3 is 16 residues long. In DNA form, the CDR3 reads TGTGCCAGCAGCTTAGATCCTCTCGACAGTGACGACGAGCAGTACTTC. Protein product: CASSLDPLDSDDEQYF.

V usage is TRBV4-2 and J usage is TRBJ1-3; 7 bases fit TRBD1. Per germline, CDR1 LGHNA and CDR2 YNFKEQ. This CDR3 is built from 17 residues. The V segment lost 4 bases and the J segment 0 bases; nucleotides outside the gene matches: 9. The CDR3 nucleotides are TGTGCCAGCAGCCCTTCGGGGACAGCGAGCTCTGGAAACACCATATATTTT. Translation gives CASSPSGTASSGNTIYF.

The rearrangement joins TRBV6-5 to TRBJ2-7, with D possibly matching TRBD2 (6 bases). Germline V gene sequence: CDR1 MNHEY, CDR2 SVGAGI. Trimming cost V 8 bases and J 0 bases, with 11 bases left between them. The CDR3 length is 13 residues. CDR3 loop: CASSIAVSYEQYF. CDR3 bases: TGTGCCAGCTCGATAGCGGTCTCCTACGAGCAGTACTTC.

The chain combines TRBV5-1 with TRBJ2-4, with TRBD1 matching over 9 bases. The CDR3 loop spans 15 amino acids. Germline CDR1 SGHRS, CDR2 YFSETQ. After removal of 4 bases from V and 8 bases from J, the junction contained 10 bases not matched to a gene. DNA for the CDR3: TGCGCCAGCAGCGTAAGACAGGGGGTGGATCACATTCAGTACTTC. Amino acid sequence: CASSVRQGVDHIQYF.

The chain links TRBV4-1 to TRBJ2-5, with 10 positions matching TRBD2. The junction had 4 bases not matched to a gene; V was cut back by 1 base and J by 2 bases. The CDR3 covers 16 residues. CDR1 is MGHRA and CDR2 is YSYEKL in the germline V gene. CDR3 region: CASSQATSGTQETQYF. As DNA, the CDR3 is TGCGCCAGCAGCCAAGCAACTAGCGGGACGCAAGAGACCCAGTACTTC.

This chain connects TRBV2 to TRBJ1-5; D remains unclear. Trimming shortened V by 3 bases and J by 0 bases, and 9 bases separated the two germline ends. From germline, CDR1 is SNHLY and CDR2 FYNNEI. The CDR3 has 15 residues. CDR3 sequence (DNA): TGTGCCAGCAGTGAGATGGGTTATAGCAATCAGCCCCAGCATTTT. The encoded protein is CASSEMGYSNQPQHF.

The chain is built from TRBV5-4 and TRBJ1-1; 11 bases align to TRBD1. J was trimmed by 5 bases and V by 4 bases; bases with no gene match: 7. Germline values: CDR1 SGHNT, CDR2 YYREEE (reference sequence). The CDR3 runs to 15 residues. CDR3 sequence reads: CASSGRTGGTTEAFF. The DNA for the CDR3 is TGTGCCAGCAGCGGTAGGACAGGGGGCACAACTGAAGCTTTCTTT.